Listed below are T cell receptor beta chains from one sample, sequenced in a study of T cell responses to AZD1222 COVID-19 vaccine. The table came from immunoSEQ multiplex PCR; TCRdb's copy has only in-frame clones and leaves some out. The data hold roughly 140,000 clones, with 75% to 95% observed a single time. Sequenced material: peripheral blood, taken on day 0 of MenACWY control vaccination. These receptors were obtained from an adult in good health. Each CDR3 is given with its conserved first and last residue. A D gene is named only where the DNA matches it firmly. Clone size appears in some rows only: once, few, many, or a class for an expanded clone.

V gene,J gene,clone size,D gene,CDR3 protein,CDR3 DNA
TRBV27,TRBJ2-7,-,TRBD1,CASSPRTGAYEQYF,TGTGCCAGCAGTCCCCGGACAGGAGCCTACGAGCAGTACTTC
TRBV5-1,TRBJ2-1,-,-,CASSLDPGEGYNEQFF,TGCGCCAGCAGCTTGGATCCGGGAGAAGGCTACAATGAGCAGTTCTTC
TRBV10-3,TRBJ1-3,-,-,CAISESVLGGNTIYF,TGTGCCATCAGTGAGTCCGTACTGGGTGGAAACACCATATATTTT
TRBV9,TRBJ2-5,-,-,CASSVVIGETQYF,TGTGCCAGCAGCGTAGTGATAGGAGAGACCCAGTACTTC
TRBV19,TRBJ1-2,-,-,CASSEDNTVHGYTF,TGTGCCAGTAGTGAGGACAATACCGTTCATGGCTACACCTTC
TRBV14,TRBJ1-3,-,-,CASSQDRLENTIYF,TGTGCCAGCAGCCAAGACAGGTTGGAAAACACCATATATTTT
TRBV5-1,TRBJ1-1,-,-,CASMLDMNTEAFF,TGCGCCAGCATGTTGGACATGAACACTGAAGCTTTCTTT
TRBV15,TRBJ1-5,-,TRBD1,CATSSGGNQPQHF,TGTGCCACCAGCTCAGGGGGTAATCAGCCCCAGCATTTT
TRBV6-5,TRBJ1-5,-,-,CASSYGRGQPQHF,TGTGCCAGCAGTTATGGGCGCGGTCAGCCCCAGCATTTT
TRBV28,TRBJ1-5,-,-,CASSLVGFNQPQHF,TGTGCCAGCAGTTTAGTGGGGTTTAATCAGCCCCAGCATTTT
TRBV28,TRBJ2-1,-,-,CASRVSGRSYNEQFF,TGTGCCAGCAGGGTAAGCGGCCGCTCCTACAATGAGCAGTTCTTC
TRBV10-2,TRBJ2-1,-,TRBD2,CASSLSLAGGGIF,TGCGCCAGCAGTCTCTCACTAGCGGGAGGGGGGATCTTC
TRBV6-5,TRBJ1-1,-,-,CASTNPWNTEAFF,TGTGCCAGCACCAACCCTTGGAACACTGAAGCTTTCTTT
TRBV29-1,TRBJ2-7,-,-,CSVVGGAVPTNSYEQYF,TGCAGCGTTGTAGGAGGGGCTGTTCCGACTAACTCCTACGAGCAGTACTTC
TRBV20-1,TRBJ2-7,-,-,CSASLVREQYF,TGCAGTGCTAGCCTGGTTAGGGAGCAGTACTTC
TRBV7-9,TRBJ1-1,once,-,CASSLETLNTEAFF,TGTGCCAGCAGCTTAGAAACATTGAACACTGAAGCTTTCTTT
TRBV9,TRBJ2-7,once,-,CASSLGETVYEQYF,TGTGCCAGCAGCCTCGGGGAAACCGTCTACGAGCAGTACTTC
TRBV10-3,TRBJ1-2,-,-,CATGREVEGYTF,TGTGCCACCGGTCGGGAAGTAGAAGGCTACACCTTC
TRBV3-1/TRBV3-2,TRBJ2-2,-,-,CASSQDIGTYTGELFF,TGTGCCAGCAGCCAAGATATTGGGACTTACACCGGGGAGCTGTTTTTT
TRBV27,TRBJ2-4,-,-,CASSLAGVKNIQYF,TGTGCCAGCAGTCTGGCCGGGGTCAAAAACATTCAGTACTTC
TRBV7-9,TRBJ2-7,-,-,CASTPWGVEDEQYF,TGTGCCAGCACCCCTTGGGGGGTCGAGGACGAGCAGTACTTC
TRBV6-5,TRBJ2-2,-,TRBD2,CAFRGGRANTGELFF,TGTGCCTTCCGGGGGGGGAGGGCGAACACCGGGGAGCTGTTTTTT
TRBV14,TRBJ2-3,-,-,CASSQGNTQYF,TGTGCCAGCAGCCAGGGAAATACGCAGTATTTT
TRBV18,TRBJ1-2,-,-,CASSPRPADGYTF,TGTGCCAGCTCACCCCGCCCGGCGGATGGCTACACCTTC
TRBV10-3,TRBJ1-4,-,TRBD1,CAIAPGQDNEKLFF,TGTGCCATCGCCCCGGGACAGGACAATGAAAAACTGTTTTTT
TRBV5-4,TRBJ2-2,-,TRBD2,CASSPKREGLAGELFF,TGTGCCAGCAGCCCCAAGCGGGAGGGCCTCGCCGGGGAGCTGTTTTTT
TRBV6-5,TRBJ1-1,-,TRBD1,CASSYPTGQGGFEAFF,TGTGCCAGCAGTTACCCTACGGGACAGGGGGGCTTCGAAGCTTTCTTT
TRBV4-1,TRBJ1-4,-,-,CASSHQQQNNEKLFF,TGCGCCAGCAGCCATCAACAGCAAAATAATGAAAAACTGTTTTTT
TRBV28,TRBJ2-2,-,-,CATVTLNTGELFF,TGTGCCACCGTGACATTGAACACCGGGGAGCTGTTTTTT
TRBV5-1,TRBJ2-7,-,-,CASSFTGSHSYEQYF,TGCGCCAGCAGCTTCACCGGGTCTCACTCCTACGAGCAGTACTTC
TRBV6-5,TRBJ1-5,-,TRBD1,CASSPLDRGDQPQHF,TGTGCCAGCAGTCCCCTCGACAGGGGGGATCAGCCCCAGCATTTT
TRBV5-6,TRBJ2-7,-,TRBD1,CASSQGQGAYEQYF,TGTGCCAGCAGCCAAGGACAGGGGGCCTACGAGCAGTACTTC
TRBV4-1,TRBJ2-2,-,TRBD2,CASSQGRGTSAGELFF,TGCGCCAGCAGCCAAGGGCGCGGGACTAGCGCCGGGGAGCTGTTTTTT
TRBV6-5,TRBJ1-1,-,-,CASSWSGNGVNTEAFF,TGTGCCAGCAGTTGGTCAGGGAATGGAGTGAACACTGAAGCTTTCTTT
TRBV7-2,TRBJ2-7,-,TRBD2,CASSWGLAASYEQYF,TGTGCCAGCAGCTGGGGACTAGCGGCCTCCTACGAGCAGTACTTC
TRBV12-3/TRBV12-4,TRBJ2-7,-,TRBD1,CASRTGSYEQYF,TGTGCCAGCCGGACAGGTTCCTACGAGCAGTACTTC
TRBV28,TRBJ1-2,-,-,CASSFGNYGYTF,TGTGCCAGCAGTTTTGGGAACTATGGCTACACCTTC